Below, 25 T cell receptor beta chains from the same sample are listed, as sequenced in a study of CD8 T cells in ankylosing spondylitis. MiXCR, run by TCRdb on the 5' RACE reads, gives a single entry per CDR3 protein. Of 40,000 to 55,000 distinct CDR3 sequences detected, roughly 7.3% appear once; the ten largest clones hold about 8.5%. The material sequenced was blood, either unsorted or a sorted T cell fraction (not recorded which). The receptors were sampled from a female donor with ankylosing spondylitis or in good health (not recorded which).

This clonotype was counted ten times or more. V and J are TRBV29-1 and TRBJ2-5, with 10 bases matching TRBD1. Trimming at V came to 6 bases and at J to 4 bases, leaving 8 bases not matched to a gene. The CDR3 length is 14 residues. Per the germline V gene, CDR1 is SQVTM and CDR2 is ANQGSEA. DNA for the CDR3: TGCAGCGTGCGGGACAGGGGAGGAGTAGAGACCCAGTACTTC. Translation gives CSVRDRGGVETQYF.

This clonotype was counted ten times or more. V usage is TRBV12-3 or TRBV12-4 and J usage is TRBJ2-2, with D uncertain. The ends were cut back, 3 bases at V and 9 bases at J, with 14 bases in the middle. The CDR3 contains 14 residues. The CDR3 sequence: CASSFKWGRRELFF. Here the CDR3 DNA reads TGTGCCAGCAGTTTCAAGTGGGGAAGAAGGGAGCTGTTTTTT.

This clonotype has at least ten counts. V and J are TRBV18 and TRBJ2-3; TRBD2 agrees at 11 bases. This CDR3 is 16 amino acids long. Per germline, CDR1 KGHSH and CDR2 LQKENI. V dropped 3 bases and J dropped 2; count of bases not matched to a gene: 4. The CDR3 loop reads CASSPLAGGPTDTQYF. The CDR3 nucleotides read TGTGCCAGCTCACCCCTAGCGGGGGGACCCACAGATACGCAGTATTTT.

In this sample, this clonotype turned up many times. The chain employs TRBV9 and TRBJ1-1; the match to TRBD1 covers 7 bases. CDR1 and CDR2 from the germline V gene are SGDLS and YYNGEE. This CDR3 region has 15 residues. J gave up 1 base and V 2 bases, and 5 bases lay outside the gene matches. DNA for the CDR3: TGTGCCAGCAGCGTGGGGACAGAGGAGAACACTGAAGCTTTCTTT. Translation: CASSVGTEENTEAFF. The variable domain in full, completed from reference TRBV9 and TRBJ1-1, reads DSGVTQTPKHLITATGQRVTLRCSPRSGDLSVYWYQQSLDQGLQFLIQYYNGEERAKGNILERFSAQQFPDLHSELNLSSLELGDSALYFCASSVGTEENTEAFFGQGTRLTVV.

Regarding this clonotype: A much larger clone lies a single base off, so this may be a read error. The chain joins TRBV10-3 to TRBJ1-6, with D tentatively TRBD1 (5 bases). The CDR3 totals 19 residues. Germline CDR1 and CDR2: ENHRY and SYGVKD. The DNA of the CDR3 is TGTACCATCAGTTGGGCCAGCAGCGTCTCTTGGGGGTTAAATTCACCCCTCCACTTT. Translating it yields CTISWASSVSWGLNSPLHF.

This clonotype was observed at least ten times. The chain combines TRBV11-2 with TRBJ2-3; perhaps TRBD2 as D (6 bases). With 1 base removed from V and 1 base from J, the gap between germline ends came to 9 bases. Germline V gene lookup returns CDR1 SGHAT and CDR2 FQNNGV. The CDR3 spans 15 residues. CDR3 sequence reads: CASSLGRGRTDTQYF. DNA for the CDR3: TGTGCCAGCAGCTTAGGGCGGGGTCGCACAGATACGCAGTATTTT.

This clonotype was seen ten or more times. This rearrangement joins TRBV12-3 or TRBV12-4 to TRBJ1-4; D might be TRBD1 (6 bases). The CDR3 covers 14 residues. Trimming pared 7 bases from V and 8 bases from J, leaving 17 bases between. This CDR3 is CASTPTGSPEKLFF. The CDR3 DNA reads as TGTGCCAGCACCCCGACAGGATCGCCAGAAAAACTGTTTTTT.

Ten or more counts support this clonotype. The chain joins TRBV6-2 or TRBV6-3 to TRBJ2-5, with TRBD1 matching over 10 bases. CDR1 MNHEY and CDR2 SVGEGT come from the germline V gene. This CDR3 contains 14 residues. J was trimmed by 3 bases and V by 7 bases; bases with no gene match: 5. This chain's CDR3 is CASTKDRGEETQYF. In DNA form, the CDR3 reads TGTGCCAGCACTAAGGACAGGGGGGAAGAGACCCAGTACTTC.

This clonotype was found a few times. This chain links TRBV28 with TRBJ1-1; 8 bases line up with TRBD1. The CDR3 runs 14 residues. V dropped 3 bases and J dropped 4; count of bases not matched to a gene: 4. Germline CDR1 MDHEN, CDR2 SYDVKM. CDR3 loop: CASSFAGGGTEAFF. CDR3 nucleotide sequence: TGTGCCAGCAGTTTCGCAGGGGGCGGCACTGAAGCTTTCTTT.

This clonotype was seen repeatedly, ten times or more. The rearrangement links TRBV7-8 to TRBJ2-3, with no clear D. V lost 4 bases and J 3 bases, leaving 20 bases between the germline ends. The germline CDR1 and CDR2 sequences are SGHVS and FQNEAQ. The CDR3 loop spans 17 amino acids. This CDR3 is CASSSDQTLSSTDTQYF. The CDR3, as DNA: TGTGCCAGCAGCTCTGACCAAACCCTAAGTAGTACAGATACGCAGTATTTT. The full variable domain, completed using reference TRBV7-8 and TRBJ2-3, is GAGVSQSPRYKVAKRGQDVALRCDPISGHVSLFWYQQALGQGPEFLTYFQNEAQLDKSGLPSDRFFAERPEGSVSTLKIQRTQQEDSAVYLCASSSDQTLSSTDTQYFGPGTRLTVL.

This clonotype was found many times. The rearrangement uses TRBV20-1 and TRBJ2-5; D might be TRBD1 or TRBD2, each matching 5 bases. Trimming stripped 5 bases from V and 2 bases from J, with 27 bases between. The CDR3 loop spans 18 amino acids. Germline V lookup: CDR1 DFQATT, CDR2 SNEGSKA (reference sequence). DNA of the CDR3: TGCAGTGCTCCGAGGGAACGGGGCGCAACCAGAATTCAAGAGACCCAGTACTTC. Protein product: CSAPRERGATRIQETQYF.

This clonotype was recorded at least ten times. J is TRBJ1-2 and V is TRBV5-5, with a weak D call TRBD1 (6 bases). CDR1 is SGHKS, CDR2 YYEKEE, per germline (reference sequence). The CDR3 consists of 18 residues. V was pared by 3 bases and J by 3 bases, with 24 bases between. CDR3 sequence: CASSSKLGGAGPDYGYTF. CDR3 DNA: TGTGCCAGCAGCTCAAAGCTCGGGGGGGCAGGCCCTGACTATGGCTACACCTTC.

This clonotype showed up many times. The V gene is TRBV24-1, the J gene TRBJ2-2; D ambiguous. The germline gives CDR1 KGHDR, CDR2 SFDVKD. The length of the CDR3 is 13 residues. V was cut by 2 bases and J by 4 bases, with 4 bases left in between. The CDR3 DNA reads TGTGCCACCAGTGATTGGATCACCGGGGAGCTGTTTTTT. It specifies CATSDWITGELFF.

This clonotype was seen at least ten times. V and J are TRBV15 and TRBJ1-5, with unresolved D. Per the germline V gene, CDR1 is LNHNV and CDR2 is YYDKDF (reference sequence). This CDR3 comprises 15 residues. With 8 bases removed from V and 0 bases from J, the gap between germline ends came to 14 bases. CDR3 sequence: CATLTGHASNQPQHF. For the CDR3, the DNA is TGTGCCACCCTCACCGGGCATGCTAGCAATCAGCCCCAGCATTTT. Looking up the rest from reference TRBV15 and TRBJ1-5 gives the full variable domain: DAMVIQNPRYQVTQFGKPVTLSCSQTLNHNVMYWYQQKSSQAPKLLFHYYDKDFNNEADTPDNFQSRRPNTSFCFLDIRSPGLGDTAMYLCATLTGHASNQPQHFGDGTRLSIL.

The rearrangement links TRBV5-1 to TRBJ2-2, with 13 bases identical to TRBD2. The CDR3 is made up of 19 amino acids. In germline, CDR1 is SGHRS, CDR2 YFSETQ. V shed 4 bases, J shed 3 bases, and the junction held 12 bases outside the gene matches. The CDR3 DNA is TGCGCCAGCAGCCCGCCCGATCGGACTAGCGGGGGACACACCGGGGAGCTGTTTTTT. Translation: CASSPPDRTSGGHTGELFF.

This clonotype appeared many times. V usage is TRBV19 and J usage is TRBJ1-6, with 9 positions matching TRBD1. Germline V CDR1 and CDR2: LNHDA, SQIVND (reference sequence). The CDR3 has 14 amino acids. Trimming took 5 bases from V and 10 from J; bases not matched to a gene: 6. The CDR3 region has the DNA TGTGCCAGTAGTTCGGGACAGGGTTTCTCACCCCTCCACTTT. Amino acid sequence: CASSSGQGFSPLHF.

This clonotype was picked up many times. CDR3 residues: CASSPNSWAVRNEQYF. The DNA of the CDR3 is TGTGCCAGCTCACCAAATTCTTGGGCAGTAAGGAACGAGCAGTACTTC. V usage is TRBV18 and J usage is TRBJ2-7, with D hard to call. The CDR3 has 16 residues. Germline CDR1 KGHSH, CDR2 LQKENI. Trimming cost V 2 bases and J 5 bases, with 19 bases left between them.

The V and J genes are TRBV12-3 or TRBV12-4 and TRBJ2-4; tentatively, D is TRBD2 (6 bases). Trimming shortened V by 3 bases and J by 3 bases, and 9 bases separated the two germline ends. The CDR3 runs 14 residues. The CDR3 spells CASSLQGGKNIQYF. As DNA, the CDR3 is TGTGCCAGCAGTTTGCAGGGAGGCAAAAACATTCAGTACTTC.

This clonotype was counted at least ten times. This chain joins TRBV7-2 and TRBJ2-3; 8 bases are shared with TRBD2. V lost 1 base to trimming and J lost 2 bases; unmatched junction nucleotides: 2. The CDR3 extends over 15 amino acids. Looked up from germline, CDR1 is SGHTA and CDR2 is FQGNSA. The DNA for the CDR3 is TGTGCCAGCAGCTTAGTGGGACTAGTCACAGATACGCAGTATTTT. It yields the protein CASSLVGLVTDTQYF.

This clonotype was recorded many times. The chain uses TRBV5-1 and TRBJ1-2; the match to TRBD1 covers 8 bases. This CDR3 is built from 13 residues. Germline CDR1 reads SGHRS; CDR2 reads YFSETQ. Germline trimming cut 6 bases from V and 6 bases from J; bases unmatched to any gene: 7. CDR3 in amino acids: CASTSDRGDGYTF. CDR3 nucleotides: TGCGCCAGCACCTCCGACAGGGGCGATGGCTACACCTTC.

The sample holds many counts of this clonotype. The CDR3 sequence is CASSLGQGGPMNTEAFF. CDR3 in DNA: TGCGCCAGCAGCTTGGGGCAGGGGGGCCCCATGAACACTGAAGCTTTCTTT. The rearrangement links TRBV5-1 to TRBJ1-1, with 7 bases identical to TRBD1. The length of the CDR3 is 17 residues. V lost 0 bases, J lost 0 bases, and 8 bases stayed unmatched. Germline assignment: CDR1 SGHRS and CDR2 YFSETQ.

This clonotype was recorded many times. The chain carries TRBV20-1 and TRBJ2-5; the D is unclear. V was clipped by 7 bases and J by 9 bases, with 18 bases between them. The CDR3 has 12 residues. Germline CDR1 and CDR2: DFQATT and SNEGSKA (reference sequence). The CDR3 bases are TGCAGTGAAAAACGGGTTCTCTCGGCCCAGTACTTC. It is translated as CSEKRVLSAQYF.

This clonotype appeared many times. V usage is TRBV5-6 and J usage is TRBJ1-1; possible D gene TRBD1, 6 bases. This CDR3 is built from 18 residues. V lost 3 bases and J lost 4, with 25 bases in between. CDR1 and CDR2 (germline): SGHDT, YYEEEE. The CDR3 DNA is TGTGCCAGCAGCTCCCCAGGCGAGGGGGGGGGAAGATTCACTGAAGCTTTCTTT. It is translated as CASSSPGEGGGRFTEAFF. Full variable domain (missing parts from reference TRBV5-6 and TRBJ1-1): DAGVTQSPTHLIKTRGQQVTLRCSPKSGHDTVSWYQQALGQGPQFIFQYYEEEERQRGNFPDRFSGHQFPNYSSELNVNALLLGDSALYLCASSSPGEGGGRFTEAFFGQGTRLTVV.

This clonotype was seen at least ten times. The chain couples TRBV5-1 to TRBJ1-2; weak D call: TRBD1 (5 bases). The germline V gene encodes CDR1 SGHRS and CDR2 YFSETQ. The CDR3 loop spans 13 amino acids. Trimming left V 2 bases short and J 2 bases short, with 7 bases between. The CDR3 here is CASSLQENYGYTF. The CDR3 DNA sequence: TGCGCCAGCAGCTTACAGGAAAACTATGGCTACACCTTC.

This clonotype has a count of ten or more. The V and J genes are TRBV5-6 and TRBJ2-7; TRBD2 might be the D (6 bases). The germline V and J ends were trimmed by 4 bases and 13 bases, with 15 bases remaining between them. This CDR3 comprises 11 residues. Per germline, CDR1 SGHDT and CDR2 YYEEEE. CDR3 nucleotide sequence: TGTGCCAGCAGCATTAGCGGAGTAGTCTACGTC. It specifies CASSISGVVYV.